The present T cell receptor beta chain was sequenced within a study of blood T cell repertoires in COVID-19. As for the study in general: Nucleic acid was either cDNA or gDNA, and it came from T cells, B-cell-depleted T cells, or PBMCs.

V dropped 4 bases and J dropped 0 bases, with 16 bases sitting between them. The germline CDR1 and CDR2 sequences are SGHNT and YYREEE (reference sequence). The CDR3 totals 16 residues. This clone has a handful of counts. Produced via immunoSEQ multiplex PCR; TCRdb's table is partial and in-frame only. The sample carries around 130,000 clones, just under 90% recorded once. V gene TRBV5-4 combines with J gene TRBJ1-1; the D gene is possibly TRBD1 (5 bases). The sample was peripheral blood. The clonotype comes from a woman older than 75 with acute or convalescent COVID-19. As DNA, the CDR3 is TGTGCCAGCAGCCAAGCTTCAGGACACCTGAACACTGAAGCTTTCTTT. As protein: CASSQASGHLNTEAFF.